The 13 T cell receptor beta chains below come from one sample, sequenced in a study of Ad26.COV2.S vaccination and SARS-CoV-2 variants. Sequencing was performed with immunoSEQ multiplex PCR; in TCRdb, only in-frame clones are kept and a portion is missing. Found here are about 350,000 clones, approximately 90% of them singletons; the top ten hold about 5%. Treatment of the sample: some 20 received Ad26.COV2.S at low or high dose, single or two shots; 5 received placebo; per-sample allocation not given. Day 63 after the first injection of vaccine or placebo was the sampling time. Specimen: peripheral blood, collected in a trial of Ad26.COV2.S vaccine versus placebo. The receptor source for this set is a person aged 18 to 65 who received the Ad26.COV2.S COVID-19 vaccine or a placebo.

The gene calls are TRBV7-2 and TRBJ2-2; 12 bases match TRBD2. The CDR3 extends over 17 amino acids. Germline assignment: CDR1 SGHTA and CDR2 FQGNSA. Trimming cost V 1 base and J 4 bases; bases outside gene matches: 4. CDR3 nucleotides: TGTGCCAGCAGCTTAGGTGGACTAGCGGGGATCACCGGGGAGCTGTTTTTT. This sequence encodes CASSLGGLAGITGELFF. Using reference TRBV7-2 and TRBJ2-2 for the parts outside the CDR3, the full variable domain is GAGVSQSPSNKVTEKGKDVELRCDPISGHTALYWYRQSLGQGLEFLIYFQGNSAPDKSGLPSDRFSAERTGGSVSTLTIQRTQQEDSAVYLCASSLGGLAGITGELFFGEGSRLTVL.

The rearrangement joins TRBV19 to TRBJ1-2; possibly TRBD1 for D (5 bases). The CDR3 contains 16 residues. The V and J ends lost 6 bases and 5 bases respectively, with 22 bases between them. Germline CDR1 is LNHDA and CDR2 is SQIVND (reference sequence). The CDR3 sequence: CASRGLSGEFRYGYTF. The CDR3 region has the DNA TGTGCCAGTAGGGGACTGTCTGGGGAATTTCGATATGGCTACACCTTC.

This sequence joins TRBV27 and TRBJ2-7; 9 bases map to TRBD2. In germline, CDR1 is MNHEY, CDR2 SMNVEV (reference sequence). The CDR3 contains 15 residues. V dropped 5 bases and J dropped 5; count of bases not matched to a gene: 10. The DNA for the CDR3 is TGTGCCAGCAGTAATGTCGGCGGGAGGGTTAACGAGCAGTACTTC. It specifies CASSNVGGRVNEQYF.

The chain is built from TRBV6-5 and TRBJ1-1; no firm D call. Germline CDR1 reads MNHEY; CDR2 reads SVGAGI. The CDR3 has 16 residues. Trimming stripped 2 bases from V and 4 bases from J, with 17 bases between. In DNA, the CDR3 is TGTGCCAGCAGTTACGGAAGAGGGTTCCAGGTCACTGAAGCTTTCTTT. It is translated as CASSYGRGFQVTEAFF.

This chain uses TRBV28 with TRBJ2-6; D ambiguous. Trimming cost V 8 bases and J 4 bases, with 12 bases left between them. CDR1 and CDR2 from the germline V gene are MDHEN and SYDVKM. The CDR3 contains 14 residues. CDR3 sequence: CASGSTRGANVLTF. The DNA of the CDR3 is TGTGCCAGCGGGTCAACTCGGGGGGCCAACGTCCTGACTTTC.

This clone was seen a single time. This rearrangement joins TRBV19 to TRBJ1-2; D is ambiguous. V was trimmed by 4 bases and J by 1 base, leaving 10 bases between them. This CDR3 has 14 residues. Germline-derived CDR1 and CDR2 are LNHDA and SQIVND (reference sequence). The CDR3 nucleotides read TGTGCCAGTAGTACCCTCTCCAGTAACTATGGCTACACCTTC. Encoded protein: CASSTLSSNYGYTF.

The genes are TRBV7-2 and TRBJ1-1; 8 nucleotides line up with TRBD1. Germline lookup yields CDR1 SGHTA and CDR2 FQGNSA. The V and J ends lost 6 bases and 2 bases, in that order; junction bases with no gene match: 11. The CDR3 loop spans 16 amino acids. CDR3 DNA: TGTGCCAGCAGTCAACGAATAGGGACAGGAAACACTGAAGCTTTCTTT. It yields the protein CASSQRIGTGNTEAFF.

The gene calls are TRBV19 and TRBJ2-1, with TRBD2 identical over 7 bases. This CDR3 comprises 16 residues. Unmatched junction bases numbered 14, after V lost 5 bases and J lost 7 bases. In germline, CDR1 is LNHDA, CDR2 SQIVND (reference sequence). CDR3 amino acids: CASSPPWGRAGNEQFF. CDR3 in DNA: TGTGCCAGTAGTCCCCCCTGGGGGAGGGCGGGAAATGAGCAGTTCTTC.

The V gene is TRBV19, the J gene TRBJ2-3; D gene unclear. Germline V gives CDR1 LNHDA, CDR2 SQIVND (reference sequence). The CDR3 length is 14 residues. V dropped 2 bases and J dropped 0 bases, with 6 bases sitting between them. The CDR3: CASSISHSTDTQYF. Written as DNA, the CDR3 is TGTGCCAGTAGTATAAGCCATAGCACAGATACGCAGTATTTT.

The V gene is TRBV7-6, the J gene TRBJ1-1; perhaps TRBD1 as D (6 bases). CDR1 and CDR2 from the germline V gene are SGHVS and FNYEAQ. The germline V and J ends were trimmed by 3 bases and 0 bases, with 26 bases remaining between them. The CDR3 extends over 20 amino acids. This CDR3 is CASSFAGQGRLEEMNTEAFF. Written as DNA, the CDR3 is TGTGCCAGCAGCTTCGCCGGTCAGGGGCGGCTTGAGGAGATGAACACTGAAGCTTTCTTT.

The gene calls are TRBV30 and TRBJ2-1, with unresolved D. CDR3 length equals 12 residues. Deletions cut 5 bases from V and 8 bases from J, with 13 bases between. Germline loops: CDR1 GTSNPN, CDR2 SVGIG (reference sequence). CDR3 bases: TGTGCCTGGGGCGGTAGATGGGATGAGCAGTTCTTC. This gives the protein CAWGGRWDEQFF.

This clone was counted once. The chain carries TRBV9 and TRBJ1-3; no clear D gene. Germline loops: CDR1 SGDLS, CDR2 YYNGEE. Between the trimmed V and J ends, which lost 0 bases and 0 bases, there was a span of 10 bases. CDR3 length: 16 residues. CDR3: CASSVAGVTSGNTIYF. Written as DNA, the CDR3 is TGTGCCAGCAGCGTAGCTGGGGTTACCTCTGGAAACACCATATATTTT.

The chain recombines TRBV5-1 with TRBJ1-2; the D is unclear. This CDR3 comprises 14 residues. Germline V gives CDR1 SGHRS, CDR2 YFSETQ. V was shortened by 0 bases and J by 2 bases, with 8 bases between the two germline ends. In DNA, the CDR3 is TGCGCCAGCAGCTTGGAGGCCAGAAACTATGGCTACACCTTC. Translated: CASSLEARNYGYTF.